The 20 T cell receptor beta chains reported below all come from one sample, sequenced in a study of spatial heterogeneity in lung cancer. What these receptors recognize is not known. The study, taken as a whole, reports: For expanded intratumoral alpha and beta TCRs, counts tracked tumor mutation counts.

TCRdb analysed the 5' RACE reads with MiXCR anew, one entry per CDR3 protein. The sample has roughly 5,000 distinct CDR3 sequences, about 5.8% seen once. Time point in this sample: sample taken at primary tumor resection. Specimen: lung tumor tissue, collected at surgery. Every receptor here comes from a female donor with early-stage non-small cell lung cancer.

This clonotype was seen at least ten times. This beta chain is a stray sequence in a library constructed for alpha chains; its clone size is not meaningful. This chain joins TRBV29-1 and TRBJ2-3; D possibly corresponds to TRBD2 (5 bases). This CDR3 contains 14 residues. CDR1 is SQVTM, CDR2 ANQGSEA, per germline. The germline V and J ends were trimmed by 4 bases and 1 base, with 12 bases remaining between them. CDR3 in amino acids: CSVATDSRTDTQYF. CDR3 sequence (DNA): TGCAGCGTTGCGACGGACTCCCGCACAGATACGCAGTATTTT.

This clonotype has ten or more counts. This beta chain is an unintended read in a library built for alpha chains; its size means little. This chain uses TRBV28 with TRBJ2-7; D assignment may be TRBD1 or TRBD2 (5 bases each). This CDR3 has 14 residues. V was pared by 6 bases and J by 2 bases, with 14 bases between. Germline V gene sequence: CDR1 MDHEN, CDR2 SYDVKM. This CDR3 reads CASSRGGFPYEQYF. The CDR3 coding sequence is TGTGCCAGCAGCCGTGGGGGTTTCCCCTACGAGCAGTACTTC. The variable domain in full, completed from reference TRBV28 and TRBJ2-7, reads DVKVTQSSRYLVKRTGEKVFLECVQDMDHENMFWYRQDPGLGLRLIYFSYDVKMKEKGDIPEGYSVSREKKERFSLILESASTNQTSMYLCASSRGGFPYEQYFGPGTRLTVT.

This clonotype came up many times. This beta chain is an off-target read within a library intended for alpha chains, so its frequency means little. The V call is TRBV12-3 or TRBV12-4, the J call TRBJ2-7; D remains unclear. The CDR3 contains 11 residues. Trimming stripped 6 bases from V and 3 bases from J, with 6 bases between. CDR3 protein: CASSLNYEQYF. The CDR3 DNA follows: TGTGCCAGCAGCTTAAACTACGAGCAGTACTTC.

There are many counts of this clonotype. Because this beta chain is a stray read in a library intended to capture alpha chains, its abundance should not be given much weight. The chain couples TRBV7-2 to TRBJ2-7; the match to TRBD2 covers 10 bases. Germline CDR1 and CDR2: SGHTA and FQGNSA. This CDR3 is 16 amino acids long. After removal of 4 bases from V and 2 bases from J, the junction contained 8 bases not matched to a gene. The DNA for the CDR3 is TGTGCCAGCAGCTGGCCTAGCGGGAGCGGGCCCTACGAGCAGTACTTC. Encoded protein: CASSWPSGSGPYEQYF.

Points on this clonotype: This beta chain appears as a stray read in a library generated for alpha chains; its size is not informative. The chain is built from TRBV9 and TRBJ2-5; the D gene could be TRBD1 or TRBD2 (5 bases each). V lost 2 bases to trimming and J lost 7 bases, with 15 bases between them. There are 14 residues in the CDR3. The V gene's germline CDR1 is SGDLS and CDR2 YYNGEE. CDR3 in DNA: TGTGCCAGCAGCGTTTTGGGGGACGCGACGACCCAGTACTTC. Amino acids: CASSVLGDATTQYF.

This clonotype was recorded many times. As an off-target read in a library built for alpha chains, this beta chain has a frequency of little significance. V usage is TRBV11-3 and J usage is TRBJ2-5, with D perhaps matching TRBD2 (5 bases). The germline gives CDR1 SGHNT, CDR2 YENEEA. Trimming took off 5 bases at V and 5 bases at J, with 18 bases between the two ends. The CDR3 is 15 residues long. For the CDR3, the DNA is TGTGCCAGCAGCACCCGAGATGAGGGTGGGGAGACCCAGTACTTC. It codes for CASSTRDEGGETQYF.

By share of the sample, this clonotype is large. This beta chain is a stray read from a library made for alpha chains; its abundance is not meaningful. The rearrangement uses TRBV5-1 and TRBJ2-7; TRBD1 aligns across 7 bases. Germline CDR1 is SGHRS and CDR2 is YFSETQ. This CDR3 spans 14 amino acids. With V trimmed by 4 bases and J by 5 bases, 9 bases remained unmatched. Here the CDR3 reads CASSPLQGHNEQYF. CDR3 sequence (DNA): TGCGCCAGCAGCCCGCTACAGGGGCACAACGAGCAGTACTTC.

The sample holds many counts of this clonotype. This beta chain appears as a stray read in a library generated for alpha chains; its size is not informative. The rearrangement uses TRBV28 and TRBJ2-3; D is ambiguous. Trimming removed 3 bases at V and 1 base at J, with 14 bases between. The length of the CDR3 is 16 residues. Germline V lookup: CDR1 MDHEN, CDR2 SYDVKM. CDR3: CASSLSLGFGTDTQYF. Here the CDR3 DNA reads TGTGCCAGCAGTTTGTCGTTAGGCTTCGGCACAGATACGCAGTATTTT.

There are many counts of this clonotype. This beta chain lies outside the target of a library built for alpha chains; its clone size means little. As DNA, the CDR3 is TGCGCCAGCAGCTTGGGGCGGGACAGTCTAGCCAAAAACATTCAGTACTTC. Translation: CASSLGRDSLAKNIQYF. V is TRBV5-1 and J is TRBJ2-4; weak D call: TRBD1 (7 bases). The CDR3 extends over 17 amino acids. V dropped 0 bases and J dropped 0 bases, with 13 bases sitting between them. The germline V gene has CDR1 SGHRS and CDR2 YFSETQ.

This clonotype occurred many times. Within a library made for alpha chains, this beta chain is off target, and its count is uninformative. The chain recombines TRBV5-6 with TRBJ2-5; 8 nucleotides line up with TRBD2. Per germline, CDR1 SGHDT and CDR2 YYEEEE. The ends lost 3 bases at V and 5 bases at J; junction bases unmatched: 12. CDR3 length: 16 amino acids. CDR3 amino acids: CASSSRRGGLGETQYF. The CDR3 DNA reads as TGTGCCAGCAGCTCCCGTCGGGGGGGGCTGGGGGAGACCCAGTACTTC.

This clonotype was observed at least ten times. This beta chain is an off-target read within a library intended for alpha chains, so its frequency means little. This rearrangement joins TRBV2 to TRBJ1-1, with no clear D. Germline CDR1 is SNHLY and CDR2 is FYNNEI. This CDR3 is built from 12 residues. The germline V and J ends were trimmed by 3 bases and 3 bases, with 5 bases remaining between them. The CDR3 loop reads CASSESYTEAFF. CDR3 DNA: TGTGCCAGCAGTGAGTCATACACTGAAGCTTTCTTT.

This clonotype appeared many times. Since it is a stray read in a library aimed at alpha chains, this beta chain has a size that is not meaningful. This chain connects TRBV7-8 to TRBJ2-5, with 7 bases aligning to TRBD2. The CDR3 is made up of 13 amino acids. V shed 3 bases, J shed 3 bases, and the junction held 1 base outside the gene matches. The V gene's germline CDR1 is SGHVS and CDR2 FQNEAQ. CDR3 amino acids: CASSFGTKETQYF. The CDR3 DNA is TGTGCCAGCAGCTTCGGGACTAAAGAGACCCAGTACTTC.

About this clonotype itself: A much bigger clone sits one base away, suggesting this may be a read error. This CDR3 is missing its conserved last phenylalanine or tryptophan, likely due to a read error. Because this beta chain is a stray read in a library intended to capture alpha chains, its abundance should not be given much weight. The gene calls are TRBV5-6 and TRBJ2-2; no reliable D call. V lost 2 bases to trimming and J lost 4 bases, with 9 bases between them. The CDR3 extends over 14 amino acids. Germline V lookup: CDR1 SGHDT, CDR2 YYEEEE. Here the CDR3 DNA reads TGTGCCAGCAGCTTTGGGGTAACCACCGGGGAGCTGTTTCTT. This gives the protein CASSFGVTTGELFL.

This clonotype was picked up many times. A read error may account for a junction end that differs from germline. Found in a library prepared for alpha chains, this beta chain is an off-target read, and its abundance has little meaning. The V gene is TRBV7-9, the J gene TRBJ2-1, with D uncertain. CDR3 length equals 8 residues. Germline CDR1 reads SEHNR; CDR2 reads FQNEAQ (reference sequence). CDR3 loop: CASSLTVF. In DNA, the CDR3 is TGTGCCAGCAGCTTAACAGTCTTC.

The sample holds many counts of this clonotype. This beta chain is a stray read from a library made for alpha chains; its abundance is not meaningful. The chain employs TRBV12-3 or TRBV12-4 and TRBJ1-5; 7 positions agree with TRBD1. The J segment lost 2 bases and the V segment lost 5 bases, leaving 3 bases of the junction unmatched. The CDR3 runs 14 residues. The CDR3 loop is CASSLTGGNQPQHF. In nucleotides, the CDR3 is TGTGCCAGCAGTCTCACAGGGGGCAATCAGCCCCAGCATTTT.

This clonotype was seen many times. The size of this beta chain means little, since it is a stray read in a library made for alpha chains. The rearrangement links TRBV2 to TRBJ2-4; D unresolved. The CDR3 sequence is 11 residues long. Germline CDR1 SNHLY, CDR2 FYNNEI. Trimming pared 7 bases from V and 8 bases from J, leaving 9 bases between. Here the CDR3 DNA reads TGTGCCAGCACTCTCCGGGACATTCAGTACTTC. Its protein is CASTLRDIQYF.

In this sample, this clonotype is medium-sized. This beta chain is off target for a library built for alpha chains, so its abundance means little. The genes are TRBV29-1 and TRBJ1-4, with 8 bases aligning to TRBD1. There are 13 residues in the CDR3. The V gene's germline CDR1 is SQVTM and CDR2 ANQGSEA. V lost 6 bases, J lost 5 bases, and 5 bases stayed unmatched. The CDR3 DNA reads TGCAGCGTGTCAGGGGGCGCGAATGAAAAACTGTTTTTT. Residues: CSVSGGANEKLFF.

As for this clonotype: The library was designed around alpha chains, so this beta chain is a stray read whose abundance carries little weight. The V call is TRBV6-5, the J call TRBJ2-6, with 7 positions matching TRBD1. CDR3 length equals 19 residues. The ends lost 2 bases at V and 0 bases at J; junction bases unmatched: 10. Per germline, CDR1 MNHEY and CDR2 SVGAGI. The CDR3, as DNA: TGTGCCAGCAGTTACGATCCTGGGACAGTCGCCTCTGGGGCCAACGTCCTGACTTTC. Translation: CASSYDPGTVASGANVLTF.

By share, this clonotype ranks as medium-sized. A library prepared for alpha chains yielded this beta chain as an off-target read; its size is of little meaning. The chain recombines TRBV12-3 or TRBV12-4 with TRBJ1-4; TRBD1 might be the D (6 bases). With 6 bases removed from V and 4 bases from J, the gap between germline ends came to 27 bases. CDR3 size: 19 residues. For the CDR3, the DNA is TGTGCCAGCAGCCCTGCCAGCAGGTACACAGGGCAGATTAATGAAAAACTGTTTTTT. Translating it yields CASSPASRYTGQINEKLFF.

Concerning this clonotype itself: This beta chain turned up in a library designed for alpha chains; as an off-target read, its abundance says little. This chain joins TRBV2 and TRBJ1-6, with TRBD1 identical over 10 bases. CDR1 and CDR2 from the germline V gene are SNHLY and FYNNEI. This CDR3 spans 16 amino acids. With 7 bases clipped from V and 4 bases from J, the junction kept 7 bases outside the gene matches. The CDR3 protein is CASTLPGQGYNSPLHF. CDR3 nucleotide sequence: TGTGCCAGCACCCTTCCGGGACAGGGGTATAATTCACCCCTCCACTTT. The entire variable domain, with the rest obtained from reference TRBV2 and TRBJ1-6, is as follows: EPEVTQTPSHQVTQMGQEVILRCVPISNHLYFYWYRQILGQKVEFLVSFYNNEISEKSEIFDDQFSVERPDGSNFTLKIRSTKLEDSAMYFCASTLPGQGYNSPLHFGNGTRLTVT.